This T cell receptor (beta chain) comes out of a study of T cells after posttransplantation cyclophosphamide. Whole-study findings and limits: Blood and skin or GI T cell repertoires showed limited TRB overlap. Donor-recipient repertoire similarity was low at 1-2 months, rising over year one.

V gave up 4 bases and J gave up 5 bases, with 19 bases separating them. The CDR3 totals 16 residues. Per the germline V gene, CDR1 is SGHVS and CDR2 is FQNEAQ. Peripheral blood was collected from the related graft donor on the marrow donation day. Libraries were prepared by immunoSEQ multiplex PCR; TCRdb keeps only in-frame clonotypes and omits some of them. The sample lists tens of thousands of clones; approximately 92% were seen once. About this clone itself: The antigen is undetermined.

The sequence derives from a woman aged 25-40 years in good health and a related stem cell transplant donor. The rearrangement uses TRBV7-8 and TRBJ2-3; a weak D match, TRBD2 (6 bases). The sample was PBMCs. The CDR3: CASSYRGTRALDTQYF. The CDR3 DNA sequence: TGTGCCAGCAGCTACCGCGGGACGAGGGCGTTAGATACGCAGTATTTT.